The clone carrying this T cell receptor beta chain was recorded only once. No antigen is known for it. The data originate from a study of post-analysis software for immune sequencing data. Study in general: Disease courses included relapsing-remitting, secondary progressive and progressive-relapsing multiple sclerosis. Study-wide results and limits: Under F measure analysis, samples from one preparation batch co-clustered strongly. Patients showed TRBV5-6, TRBV5-1 and TRBV20-1 among five TRBV segments more frequent than in controls.

Incorporated into the TCR beta cDNA libraries were unique molecular identifiers, which served to reduce PCR and sequencing biases. TCRdb recomputed calls from the PCR reads with MiXCR, one row per CDR3 protein. The sample lists more than 450,000 distinct CDR3 sequences; around 44% were seen once. The V gene end was trimmed by 10 bases and the J gene end by 1 base; junction bases not matched to a gene: 3. Germline values: CDR1 MNHNY, CDR2 SVGAGI (reference sequence). This CDR3 is 13 amino acids long. What was sequenced was blood. This chain uses TRBV6-6 with TRBJ2-3; TRBD2 aligns across 9 bases. This TCR came from a girl aged 10 to 17 with multiple sclerosis. CDR3 nucleotides: TGTGCCACAGCGGGGGGTGGCACAGATACGCAGTATTTT. Protein sequence: CATAGGGTDTQYF.